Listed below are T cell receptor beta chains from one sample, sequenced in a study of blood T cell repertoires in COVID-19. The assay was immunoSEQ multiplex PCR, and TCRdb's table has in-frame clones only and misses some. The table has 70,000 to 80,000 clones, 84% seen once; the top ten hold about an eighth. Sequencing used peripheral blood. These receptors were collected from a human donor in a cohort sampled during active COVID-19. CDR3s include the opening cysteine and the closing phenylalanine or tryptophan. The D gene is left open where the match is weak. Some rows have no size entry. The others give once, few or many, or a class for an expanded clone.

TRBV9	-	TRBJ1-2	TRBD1	TGTGCCAGCAGCGGGGGACAGGGGAACTATGGCTACACCTTC	CASSGGQGNYGYTF
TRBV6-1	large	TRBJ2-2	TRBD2	TGTGCCAGCAGTGCCCTAGCGGGAGAGGCGGCCGGGGAGCTGTTTTTT	CASSALAGEAAGELFF
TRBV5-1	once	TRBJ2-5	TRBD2	TGCGCCAGCAGTCAAACCCCGGGCCTAGCGGCTCAAGAGACCCAGTACTTC	CASSQTPGLAAQETQYF
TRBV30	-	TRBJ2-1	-	TGTGCCTGCAGTAGGGGCTACAATGAGCAGTTCTTC	CACSRGYNEQFF
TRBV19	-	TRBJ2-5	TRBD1	TGTGCCAGTAGGGACAGGGGGCGACAAGAGACCCAGTACTTC	CASRDRGRQETQYF
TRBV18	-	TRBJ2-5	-	TGTGCCAGCTCACCTGGAGGAGGAGAGACCCAGTACTTC	CASSPGGGETQYF
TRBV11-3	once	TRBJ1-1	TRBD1	TGTGCCAGCAGCCGACAGGGAGGCACTGAAGCTTTCTTT	CASSRQGGTEAFF
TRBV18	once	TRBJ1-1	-	TGTGCCAGCTCACCCATCGGGGGGCCTGGCGCTGAAGCTTTCTTT	CASSPIGGPGAEAFF
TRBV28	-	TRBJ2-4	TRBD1	TGTGCCAGCAGTCTACCCGGGACAGGCAAAAACATTCAGTACTTC	CASSLPGTGKNIQYF
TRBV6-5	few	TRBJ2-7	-	TGTGCCAGCAGTCGGTCAAATAGGGGCTACGAGCAGTACTTC	CASSRSNRGYEQYF
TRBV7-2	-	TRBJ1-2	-	TGTGCCAGCAGCTTGGCAGGGGAGAACTATGGCTACACCTTC	CASSLAGENYGYTF
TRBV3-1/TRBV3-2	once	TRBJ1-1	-	TGTGCCAGCAGCCAAAGCGGAGGGGCCGGCACTGAAGCTTTCTTT	CASSQSGGAGTEAFF
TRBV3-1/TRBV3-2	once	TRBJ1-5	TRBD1	TGTGCCAGCAGCCAAGGGACAGGGGGTCAGCCCCAGCATTTT	CASSQGTGGQPQHF
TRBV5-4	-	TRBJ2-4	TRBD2	TGTGCCAGCAGCTTGGGCGGACTAGCGGGGGGGCCGAACATTCAGTACTTC	CASSLGGLAGGPNIQYF
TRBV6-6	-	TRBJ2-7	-	TGTGCCAGCCTCCAGGGTCCCTACGAGCAGTACTTC	CASLQGPYEQYF
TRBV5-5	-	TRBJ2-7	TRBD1	TGTGCCACCTGGGACAGGGGGCCTAACGAGCAGTACTTC	CATWDRGPNEQYF
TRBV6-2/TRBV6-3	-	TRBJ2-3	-	TGTGCCAGCAGTTACTCGGTTCGGAGCCGCACAGATACGCAGTATTTT	CASSYSVRSRTDTQYF
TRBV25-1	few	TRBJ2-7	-	TGTGCCAGCGGTCGTGCCGACACCTCCTACGAGCAGTACTTC	CASGRADTSYEQYF
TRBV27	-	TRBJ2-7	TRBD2	TGTGCCAGCAGTTCCCCGACTAGCGGGAGCAACGAGCAGTACTTC	CASSSPTSGSNEQYF
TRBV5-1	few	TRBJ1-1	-	TGCGCCAGCAGACGACAGCCCAACACTGAAGCTTTCTTT	CASRRQPNTEAFF
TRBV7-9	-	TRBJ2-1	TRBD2	TGTGCCAGCAGCCGTTCCGGGACTAGCGGGGTCGGTGAGCAGTTCTTC	CASSRSGTSGVGEQFF
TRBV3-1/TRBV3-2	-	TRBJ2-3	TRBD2	TGTGCCAGCAGCGGGGACTACAGTAACACAGATACGCAGTATTTT	CASSGDYSNTDTQYF
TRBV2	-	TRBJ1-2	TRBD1	TGTGCCAGCAGTGAGACAGGGACGGACTATGGCTACACCTTC	CASSETGTDYGYTF
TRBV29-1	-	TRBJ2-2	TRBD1	TGCAGCGTTGGGACAGGGAGTCCCCCCGGGGAGCTGTTTTTT	CSVGTGSPPGELFF
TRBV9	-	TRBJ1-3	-	TGTGCCAGCAGCCCAGACAGCCTCTCTGGAAACACCATATATTTT	CASSPDSLSGNTIYF
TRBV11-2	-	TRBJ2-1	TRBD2	TGTGCCAGCAGCTTACTAGCGGGAGGGCCTTTGGCGTTCTTC	CASSLLAGGPLAFF
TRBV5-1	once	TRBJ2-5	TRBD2	TGCGCCAGCAGCACGGGGACTAGCGGGGGCCAAGAGACCCAGTACTTC	CASSTGTSGGQETQYF
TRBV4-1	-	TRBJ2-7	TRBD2	TGCGCCAGCAGCCCGTGGGTGAGCGGGAGTTACGAGCAGTACTTC	CASSPWVSGSYEQYF
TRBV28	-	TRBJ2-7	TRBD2	TGTGCCAGCAGGCGGACTAGTTCGCACGAGCAGTACTTC	CASRRTSSHEQYF
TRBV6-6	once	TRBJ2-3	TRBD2	TGTGCCAGCAGTTACAAGCGGGAGGGACGAGATACGCAGTATTTT	CASSYKREGRDTQYF